This T cell receptor beta chain was recovered during a study of cytomegalovirus exposure and HLA in healthy donors (dated by TCRdb to the late 2010s). As for the study more broadly: An earlier analysis of a few hundred of the donors reported approximately 280 Gb of sequence data and 90 million to 120 million unique TCR beta sequences obtained from 180 million or so T cells. Roughly 320 gigabases of sequencing data and around 90 million unique TCR sequences made up an early release that covered 500 to 700 HLA-typed donors. Of the 300 to 500 genotyped donors, over 80% were placed in the genetic ancestry cluster associated with self-reported Caucasian donors. The study was designed to test whether signatures of past pathogen exposure could be identified by cataloging public T cell receptors. Using immunosequencing, the study profiled T cell repertoires from approximately 700 subjects and related those repertoires to cytomegalovirus serostatus. Along with the approximately 700-subject first cohort, a separate validation cohort of around 120 different subjects was used. To predict cytomegalovirus infection status, the study brought together high-throughput TCR immunosequencing, statistical association of individual TCRs with disease status, and machine learning. A later analysis re-analyzed previously published TCR beta repertoires from hundreds of donors and added high-resolution HLA genotyping to study TCR occurrence patterns. Rather than using new phenotypic data, the later analysis identified candidate immune exposures from TCR beta sequences and from how often those sequences occurred across donors. An earlier analysis of some 600 of the donors applied high-throughput TCR beta sequencing to assess whether each TCR beta V gene segment acted as functional or pseudogenic. Donor age, sex, ethnicity and CMV serostatus were compiled together with the repertoire data. In a later genetic analysis, genome-wide SNP genotypes for about 60% of the 666 donors were used, and that subset was treated as a discovery cohort. All discovery cohort repertoires had been generated using a single sequencing platform. HLA typing covered class I and class II loci at four-digit resolution. The number of donors typed differed by locus, with about 629-630 for A, B, C, DRB1 and DQB1, around 520 for DQA1, 606 for DPA1, and 472 for DPB1. Several DR-DQ haplotypes were handled as single units for association and clustering, since linkage in the cohort was strong. Among about 360 genotyped donors of the cohort, an average of 235,054 unique TCR beta nucleotide sequences were sequenced per donor, roughly a sixth of them non-productive. Overall results and qualifications from the work: A further reported finding was that TCR beta sequences accurately predicted the HLA-A and HLA-B alleles for most subjects in the first cohort. An association between a missense DCLRE1C variant and V-gene and J-gene trimming of TCR beta chains was found in a later genetic analysis and replicated in an independent cohort. It was suggested by the authors that the approach could potentially be generalized to other disease states and immunological phenotypes. HLA typing was unavailable for some donors at each locus, so association tests used only the typed subset. A group of highly shared sequence variants was considered likely to be a technical artifact of the sequencing pipeline. Only TCR beta chains were sequenced in this cohort, and the absence of alpha or paired-chain data limited detectable features. In a later genetic analysis, fewer N-insertions in productive TCRs were reported among donors in an Asian-associated ancestry cluster than the approximately 630-donor mean. Assigning TCR associations to individual alleles was difficult when HLA alleles, especially DR and DQ, strongly co-occurred. In the study, approximately 150 TCR beta chains were listed as associated with cytomegalovirus. Several of the top co-occurrence clusters appeared to be linked to parvovirus B19, influenza, CMV and Epstein-Barr virus, according to a later analysis. About 17 rarely observed V segments, including chromosome 9 orphons, were excluded from the earlier analysis of about 500 of the donors because counts were too low. Across donors, most TCR sequences were observed very rarely, whereas some public TCRs were present in many individuals. According to a later analysis, most CMV-associated TCR beta chains appeared to be HLA-restricted, and the HLA associations seemed to be driven largely by CMV exposure. A later analysis found that HLA-associated TCR beta chains were more clonally expanded and had lower generation probabilities than equally common non-associated chains. Presence/absence analyses assumed roughly uniform sequencing depth across donors, an assumption that may not hold. Some IMGT-functional V segments, including TRBV6-2 and TRBV6-3, could not be told apart with the 87-base-pair reads, so those segments were excluded. In vitro tests confirmed that a few of the cytomegalovirus-associated TCR beta chains recognize cytomegalovirus antigens. At a false discovery rate of 0.05, a later analysis linked about 17,000 TCR beta sequences to specific HLA alleles. In both the original and validation cohorts, the classifier was reported to diagnose cytomegalovirus status with high specificity and sensitivity. An earlier analysis of 587 of the donors showed that most TCR beta V segments appeared in productive rearrangements either about 90% or about 30% of the time, which broadly matched IMGT annotations. Correlated functional status among segregating V segments might reflect linkage disequilibrium, but an unknown experimental factor could not be ruled out. CMV serostatus was the only immune exposure information available for the cohort. According to a later analysis, TCR association rates differed among HLA loci, with DRB1 alleles showing the most associated TCRs and HLA-C alleles showing the fewest.

Trimming leaves V shorter by 5 bases and J shorter by 2 bases, with the junction holding 9 bases beyond the gene matches. The cysteine opens and the phenylalanine closes a CDR3 of 15 amino acids. This entry keeps only the CDR3 DNA: 45 bases, framed from base 1. Reading the germline V gene (reference sequence) gives CDR1 SEHNR and CDR2 FQNEAQ. Worth noting for this clone: This clone's antigen is unknown. Base qualities are missing; no much larger clone stands one base away.

The protocol used for the library was the immunoSEQ multiplex PCR assay. For the multiplex PCR, a mixture combining 60 forward primers for TCR Vbeta segments and 13 reverse primers for TCR Jbeta segments was used. Amplification of the CDR3 region of rearranged TCR beta genes was performed with a multiplex PCR assay on genomic DNA. The Illumina HiSeq System was used to sequence the amplified TCR beta libraries as 87-base-pair reads. The original methods were these. Across the 500 to 750 repertoires, a later analysis counted approximately 83 million unique TCR beta chains, around 11 million of which were shared by at least two donors. Raw reads were error-corrected and collapsed into unique sequences with a nearest-neighbor algorithm that merged closely related sequences to remove PCR and sequencing errors. To assign V, D and J gene segments, CDR3 sequences were aligned to IMGT reference sequences. For a sequence to be retained, a match of at least six nucleotides was required to both a V gene segment and a J gene segment. Rearrangements were called productive when the CDR3 lacked stop codons and stayed in frame with V and J; all others were non-productive. CDR3 was defined according to IMGT convention as the region running from the second conserved V-encoded cysteine to the conserved J-encoded phenylalanine. The earlier analysis of about 560 of the donors excluded any sequence lacking an unambiguous match to a single V gene segment. In an earlier analysis of approximately 590 of the donors, a V segment was called functional when productive rearrangements were above 56.7%, and segregating when the standard deviation between donors exceeded 5%. A statistical classification framework was built to diagnose cytomegalovirus status from the catalog of TCR beta chain sequences. In a later analysis, TCR nucleotide sequences were compared against IMGT/GENE-DB human TR gene sequences so that V and J genes could be assigned. Using the TCRdist pipeline, a later analysis assigned CDR3 sequences along with most-parsimonious VDJ recombination scenarios. In a later analysis, every TCR beta chain was defined by the combination of its CDR3 amino acid sequence and its V-gene family, and reads without a unique V-gene family were dropped. To address suspected cross-contamination and a sequencing artifact, a later analysis removed 592 highly shared, low-generation-probability nucleotide sequences. In a later analysis, a clonal expansion index was calculated for each public chain from normalized within-repertoire ranks of inferred template counts. In a later analysis, generation probabilities were computed using a VDJ recombination model fitted to out-of-frame rearrangements, and the results were checked against IGoR. In a later analysis, hypergeometric tests were used to score TCR-TCR, TCR-HLA and TCR-CMV co-occurrence, with a repertoire-size bias correction applied to TCR pairs. In a later analysis, false discovery rates were estimated by permuting HLA or CMV assignments 20 times. In a later analysis, co-occurring TCRs were grouped using DBSCAN, with TCRdist sequence similarity added in when clustering inside HLA-allele-positive subsets. Repertoires with fewer than 30,000 or more than 120,000 public chains, plus five repertoires with anomalous nucleotide sharing, were excluded from co-occurrence clustering. TCRdb obtained this table from immuneACCESS and retained in-frame rearrangements with V and J assigned. These tables miss some clones; where compared with another copy, unresolved V genes account for less than half of the shortfall, and the remainder is unexplained. D and trimming come from the DNA, and the V and J calls and clone size come from that table. The sample records approximately 59,000 clones, 62% of which are singletons. The ten top clones hold about 3% of the sample.

The cohort was made up of about 610 healthy bone marrow donors. At the time of sampling, all cohort members were nominally healthy, though unrecorded immune exposures were likely present. The donor tested CMV seronegative and was one of the 352 seronegative cohort members. Every donor gave a peripheral blood sample, and the peripheral blood mononuclear cells from that sample were used for TCR beta sequencing. The Qiagen DNeasy Blood Extraction Kit was used to extract genomic DNA from the blood cell samples. The chain joins TRBV7-9 to TRBJ2-7, with 7 bases matching TRBD2. This sequence was found in a man aged 25 to 45 in good health and CMV-seronegative. The sample consisted of PBMCs. At the DNA level, the sequence is TGTGCCAGCAGCCCAGTGGAGGGGAGGGCCTACGAGCAGTACTTC. Translated, it gives CASSPVEGRAYEQYF.